This T cell receptor (beta chain) was sequenced during a study of T cells in Graves' hyperthyroidism and ophthalmopathy. Together with thyroid ultrasound, orbital computed tomography, serum thyroxine and TRAb, clinical symptoms were used for diagnoses. Researchers took RNA transcripts and amplified the TCR beta CDR3 regions from them. The study used the HTBI primer set for a first-round RT-PCR of the TCR CDR3. TCRdb re-called the multiplex PCR reads with MiXCR, one entry per CDR3 protein. The data show under 250,000 distinct CDR3 sequences, less than 20% seen once. The germline gives CDR1 SGDLS, CDR2 YYNGEE. Trimming removed 3 bases from V and 0 bases from J, with 15 bases in between. This CDR3 region has 17 residues.

The V gene is TRBV9, the J gene TRBJ2-2; possibly TRBD2 for D (5 bases). This TCR came from a woman between 45 and 60 years old with Graves' hyperthyroidism. The sample consisted of blood. In DNA form, the CDR3 reads TGTGCCAGCAGCGCGTCTCGGGTAGCGCCGAACACCGGGGAGCTGTTTTTT. It codes for CASSASRVAPNTGELFF.